This TCR beta chain is drawn from a study of identifying expanded T cells in peripheral blood. The method was immunoSEQ multiplex PCR; TCRdb's version includes in-frame clones alone and lacks a portion of them. The top ten clones hold 8.4% of a sample with approximately 100,000 clones, 88% of them seen once. Healthy donors had no documented immune events, such as infections, while sampled. V lost 11 bases, J lost 3 bases, and 16 bases lay in between. This CDR3 spans 13 amino acids. Germline CDR1 reads SNHLY; CDR2 reads FYNNEI. The study, taken as a whole, reports: Variance in clone template counts between approximately 2-week samples significantly increased with total template count across all healthy donors. Technical replicates showed approximately 1.2 changed clones; approximately two weeks 15 to 20; four weeks 19.

Comments on this clone: Its specificity is not known.

Sequencing input: blood. This rearrangement joins TRBV2 to TRBJ1-1; perhaps TRBD1 as D (6 bases). This clonotype was obtained from a person aged 18 to 70 in good health. The CDR3 DNA reads TGTGCCTCCACAGGGTCGAGGGACACTGAAGCTTTCTTT. It specifies CASTGSRDTEAFF.